This is a list of T cell receptor beta chains from one sample in a study of T cell repertoires in cytomegalovirus infection. TCRdb called the reads again in MiXCR, with one record for every CDR3 protein. The table shows roughly 350,000 distinct CDR3 sequences, with about 32% occurring only once. These receptors are not linked to any known antigen. This specimen consisted of cultured PBMCs, obtained from culture after CMV antigen stimulation. All receptors come from a human donor in good health (CMV status not recorded). Some clones in this sample may be carry-over from other donors' samples. Each CDR3 is given with its conserved first and last residue. Each record gives: D gene, J gene, V gene, clone size, CDR3 protein, CDR3 DNA. D genes are given only for firm matches. Only part of the rows carry a size: once, few, many, or a class if the clone is expanded.

d_gene: NA
j_gene: TRBJ1-4
v_gene: TRBV30
abundance: NA
CDR3aa: CAWSGPNSNEKLFF
CDR3nt: TGTGCCTGGAGTGGGCCGAACTCTAATGAAAAACTGTTTTTT

d_gene: TRBD2
j_gene: TRBJ2-3
v_gene: TRBV25-1
abundance: once
CDR3aa: CASSEPSGSIADTQYF
CDR3nt: TGTGCCAGCAGTGAGCCAAGCGGGAGTATAGCAGATACGCAGTATTTT

d_gene: TRBD2
j_gene: TRBJ2-1
v_gene: TRBV7-6
abundance: NA
CDR3aa: CASDGTVTSGSSYNEQFF
CDR3nt: TGTGCCAGCGACGGGACGGTGACTAGCGGGAGTTCCTACAATGAGCAGTTCTTC

d_gene: NA
j_gene: TRBJ2-1
v_gene: TRBV12-3/TRBV12-4
abundance: few
CDR3aa: CASGDALYNEQFF
CDR3nt: TGTGCCAGTGGGGATGCCCTATACAATGAGCAGTTCTTC

d_gene: NA
j_gene: TRBJ2-1
v_gene: TRBV6-6
abundance: few
CDR3aa: CASLVRGASSYNEQFF
CDR3nt: TGTGCCAGCCTTGTGAGGGGGGCTAGCTCCTACAATGAGCAGTTCTTC

d_gene: NA
j_gene: TRBJ2-2
v_gene: TRBV7-2
abundance: NA
CDR3aa: CASSTMNTGELFF
CDR3nt: TGTGCCAGCAGCACCATGAACACCGGGGAGCTGTTTTTT

d_gene: NA
j_gene: TRBJ1-1
v_gene: TRBV7-2
abundance: NA
CDR3aa: CASSLFERTEAFF
CDR3nt: TGTGCCAGCAGCTTATTTGAGAGGACTGAAGCTTTCTTT

d_gene: NA
j_gene: TRBJ2-1
v_gene: TRBV4-3
abundance: NA
CDR3aa: CASSQDLILPYNEQFF
CDR3nt: TGCGCCAGCAGCCAAGATCTGATTCTTCCCTACAATGAGCAGTTCTTC

d_gene: NA
j_gene: TRBJ2-3
v_gene: TRBV3-1
abundance: NA
CDR3aa: CASSPPGAQMTSDTQYF
CDR3nt: TGTGCCAGCAGCCCTCCGGGGGCGCAGATGACGTCCGATACGCAGTATTTT

d_gene: NA
j_gene: TRBJ1-5
v_gene: TRBV7-2
abundance: few
CDR3aa: CASSLGQVRPQHF
CDR3nt: TGTGCCAGCAGCTTAGGACAGGTCCGGCCCCAGCATTTT

d_gene: TRBD2
j_gene: TRBJ2-3
v_gene: TRBV7-3
abundance: NA
CDR3aa: CASSSKSGRRTDTQYF
CDR3nt: TGTGCCAGCAGCTCCAAAAGCGGGAGGAGGACAGATACGCAGTATTTT

d_gene: NA
j_gene: TRBJ2-7
v_gene: TRBV20-1
abundance: NA
CDR3aa: CSAEGGDLYEQYF
CDR3nt: TGCAGTGCTGAGGGGGGGGACCTATACGAGCAGTACTTC

d_gene: NA
j_gene: TRBJ1-2
v_gene: TRBV28
abundance: many
CDR3aa: CASSPPATPEVGYTF
CDR3nt: TGTGCCAGCAGTCCACCCGCGACACCCGAGGTCGGCTACACCTTC

d_gene: TRBD1
j_gene: TRBJ1-2
v_gene: TRBV12-3/TRBV12-4
abundance: few
CDR3aa: CASTEAGQGTFNYGYTF
CDR3nt: TGTGCCAGCACGGAAGCGGGACAGGGAACATTTAACTATGGCTACACCTTC

d_gene: TRBD2
j_gene: TRBJ2-1
v_gene: TRBV7-1
abundance: NA
CDR3aa: CASSGGGGNEQFF
CDR3nt: TGTGCCAGCAGCGGGGGGGGGGGGAATGAGCAGTTCTTC

d_gene: NA
j_gene: TRBJ2-6
v_gene: TRBV6-2/TRBV6-3
abundance: few
CDR3aa: CASIWGGSGANVLTF
CDR3nt: TGTGCCAGCATCTGGGGCGGCTCTGGGGCCAACGTCCTGACTTTC

d_gene: TRBD1
j_gene: TRBJ2-5
v_gene: TRBV29-1
abundance: NA
CDR3aa: CSAGPGQGQETQYF
CDR3nt: TGCAGCGCGGGACCGGGACAGGGTCAAGAGACCCAGTACTTC

d_gene: NA
j_gene: TRBJ2-1
v_gene: TRBV12-3/TRBV12-4
abundance: NA
CDR3aa: CASSLGDRSEQFF
CDR3nt: TGTGCCAGCAGTTTAGGGGACCGGTCAGAGCAGTTCTTC

d_gene: NA
j_gene: TRBJ2-6
v_gene: TRBV6-6
abundance: NA
CDR3aa: CASINGQGGFGANVLTF
CDR3nt: TGTGCCAGCATTAACGGGCAGGGGGGCTTTGGGGCCAACGTCCTGACTTTC

d_gene: TRBD2
j_gene: TRBJ2-3
v_gene: TRBV29-1
abundance: NA
CDR3aa: CSVVGPSGNTDTQYF
CDR3nt: TGCAGCGTTGTAGGTCCTAGCGGCAACACAGATACGCAGTATTTT

d_gene: NA
j_gene: TRBJ1-4
v_gene: TRBV7-2
abundance: many
CDR3aa: CASSLAAATNEKLFF
CDR3nt: TGTGCCAGCAGCTTAGCAGCAGCAACTAATGAAAAACTGTTTTTT

d_gene: NA
j_gene: TRBJ1-1
v_gene: TRBV7-2
abundance: many
CDR3aa: CASSLLGLEAFF
CDR3nt: TGTGCCAGCAGCTTATTGGGACTTGAAGCTTTCTTT

d_gene: TRBD2
j_gene: TRBJ2-3
v_gene: TRBV7-2
abundance: few
CDR3aa: CASSLAPAGVGDTQYF
CDR3nt: TGTGCCAGCAGCTTAGCGCCAGCGGGAGTAGGAGATACGCAGTATTTT

d_gene: TRBD2
j_gene: TRBJ2-1
v_gene: TRBV20-1
abundance: few
CDR3aa: CSATGTSVNEQFF
CDR3nt: TGCAGTGCAACAGGGACTAGCGTGAATGAGCAGTTCTTC

d_gene: NA
j_gene: TRBJ2-6
v_gene: TRBV6-1
abundance: many
CDR3aa: CASRYKVGGANVLTF
CDR3nt: TGTGCCAGCAGATACAAGGTCGGTGGGGCCAACGTCCTGACTTTC